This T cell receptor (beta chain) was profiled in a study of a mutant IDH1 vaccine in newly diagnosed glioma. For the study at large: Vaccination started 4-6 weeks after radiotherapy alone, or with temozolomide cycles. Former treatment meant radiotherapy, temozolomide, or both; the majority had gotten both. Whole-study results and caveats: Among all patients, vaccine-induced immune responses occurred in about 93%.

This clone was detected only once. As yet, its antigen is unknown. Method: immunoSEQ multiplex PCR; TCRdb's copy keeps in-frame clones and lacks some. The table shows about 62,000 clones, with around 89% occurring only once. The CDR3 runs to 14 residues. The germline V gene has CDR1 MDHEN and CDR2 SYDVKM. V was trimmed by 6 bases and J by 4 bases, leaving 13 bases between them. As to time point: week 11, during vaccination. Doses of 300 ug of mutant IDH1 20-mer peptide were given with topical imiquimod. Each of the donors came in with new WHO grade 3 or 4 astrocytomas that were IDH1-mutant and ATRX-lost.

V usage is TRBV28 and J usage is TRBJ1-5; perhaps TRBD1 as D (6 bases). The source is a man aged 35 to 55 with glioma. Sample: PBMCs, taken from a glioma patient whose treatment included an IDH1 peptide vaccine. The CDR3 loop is CASSAPRGNQPQHF. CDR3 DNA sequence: TGTGCCAGCAGCGCCCCAAGGGGGAATCAGCCCCAGCATTTT.